Each of the 3 T cell receptor beta chains below was sequenced from the same sample in a study of T cell repertoires in cytomegalovirus infection. TCRdb re-called the reads through MiXCR, storing one row per CDR3 protein. In the table there are 100,000 or so distinct CDR3 sequences, 16% of which are singletons. The sequenced material came from PBMCs. These receptors originate from a human donor in good health (CMV status not recorded). Some clones in this sample may be carry-over from other donors' samples.

This rearrangement joins TRBV6-2 or TRBV6-3 to TRBJ1-1, with D unclear. CDR3 length: 16 amino acids. The V end was cut by 2 bases, the J end by 0 bases, with 13 bases between. Germline V gene data show CDR1 as MNHEY and CDR2 as SVGEGT. Here the CDR3 reads CASSYGPYRMNTEAFF. The CDR3, as DNA: TGTGCCAGCAGTTACGGCCCTTACCGGATGAACACTGAAGCTTTCTTT.

This clonotype was seen a handful of times. The V and J genes are TRBV20-1 and TRBJ2-2, with a weak D call TRBD1 (5 bases). CDR1 and CDR2 from the germline V gene are DFQATT and SNEGSKA (reference sequence). V shed 2 bases and J shed 5 bases, with 18 bases lying between them. CDR3 length: 16 amino acids. The CDR3 DNA follows: TGCAGTGCTAGAACCGCAAGCCGACAGAATACCGGGGAGCTGTTTTTT. This sequence encodes CSARTASRQNTGELFF.

The rearrangement joins TRBV3-1 to TRBJ2-5, with TRBD2 matching 14 bases. Per the germline V gene, CDR1 is LGHDT and CDR2 is YNNKEL (reference sequence). The CDR3 covers 16 residues. V lost 3 bases and J lost 5; bases outside the gene matches: 5. CDR3 sequence: CASSQAGLAGAETQYF. The CDR3 bases are TGTGCCAGCAGCCAGGCGGGACTAGCGGGGGCGGAGACCCAGTACTTC.